One and the same sample provided the 18 T cell receptor beta chains below, sequenced in a study of CD8+ T cells in alopecia areata. Once RNA had been extracted, it was reverse transcribed into cDNA to act as the sequencing template. Sequenced by immunoSEQ multiplex PCR; TCRdb stores in-frame clones only, minus some. The sample carries about 150,000 clones, 80% to 90% recorded once. This material consisted of CD8+ T cells sorted from blood, taken at week 0. The receptors originated from a human donor with alopecia areata.

The chain joins TRBV5-1 to TRBJ2-1; 14 bases agree with TRBD2. The CDR3 runs 15 residues. V shed 4 bases and J 8 bases; nucleotides not matched to a gene: 5. The germline gives CDR1 SGHRS, CDR2 YFSETQ. The CDR3 protein is CASSTGTSGGDEQFF. CDR3 bases: TGCGCCAGCAGCACAGGGACTAGCGGGGGAGATGAGCAGTTCTTC.

The V call is TRBV5-1, the J call TRBJ1-5; unclear D gene. V lost 0 bases and J lost 1, with 2 bases in between. Germline V lookup: CDR1 SGHRS, CDR2 YFSETQ. The CDR3 length is 13 residues. CDR3 coding DNA: TGCGCCAGCAGCTTGGCCAGCAATCAGCCCCAGCATTTT. Translated, it gives CASSLASNQPQHF.

The chain couples TRBV15 to TRBJ2-3; unclear D gene. Trimming took 2 bases from V and 0 from J, leaving 6 bases between them. Germline-derived CDR1 and CDR2 are LNHNV and YYDKDF (reference sequence). This CDR3 is built from 14 residues. CDR3 coding DNA: TGTGCCACCAGCAGATCGAGGAGCACAGATACGCAGTATTTT. Translating it yields CATSRSRSTDTQYF.

This clone was observed a few times. The chain couples TRBV6-5 to TRBJ2-3, with D uncertain. Looked up from germline, CDR1 is MNHEY and CDR2 is SVGAGI. V was clipped by 8 bases and J by 4 bases, with 10 bases between them. The CDR3 loop spans 12 amino acids. The DNA for the CDR3 is TGTGCCAGCCGATCTGTTCCAGATACGCAGTATTTT. This translates into CASRSVPDTQYF.

This chain links TRBV27 with TRBJ2-1; 10 bases fit TRBD1. Trimming at V came to 3 bases and at J to 9 bases, leaving 2 bases not matched to a gene. CDR3 size: 13 residues. Germline-derived CDR1 and CDR2 are MNHEY and SMNVEV (reference sequence). The CDR3 sequence is CASSFGTGAEQFF. DNA of the CDR3: TGTGCCAGCAGTTTCGGGACAGGGGCTGAGCAGTTCTTC.

The rearrangement uses TRBV29-1 and TRBJ1-1, with TRBD1 matching 7 bases. The germline gives CDR1 SQVTM, CDR2 ANQGSEA. There are 12 residues in the CDR3. V lost 7 bases to trimming and J lost 4 bases; unmatched junction nucleotides: 6. CDR3 nucleotides: TGCAGCGCTGAGACAGGGACCACTGAAGCTTTCTTT. This encodes CSAETGTTEAFF.

The V gene is TRBV10-3, the J gene TRBJ2-3; D call uncertain. Germline CDR1 is ENHRY and CDR2 is SYGVKD. The ends were cut back, 3 bases at V and 2 bases at J, with 9 bases in the middle. The CDR3 covers 14 residues. CDR3 in DNA: TGTGCCATCAGTGATGTGGCCGACACAGATACGCAGTATTTT. It encodes CAISDVADTDTQYF.

V and J are TRBV30 and TRBJ1-1; TRBD1 matches 7 bases. The germline V gene has CDR1 GTSNPN and CDR2 SVGIG (reference sequence). The V and J ends lost 3 bases and 4 bases, in that order; junction bases with no gene match: 8. This CDR3 spans 14 amino acids. CDR3 nucleotides: TGTGCCTGGAGACCACAGGGGCGCAGCACTGAAGCTTTCTTT. Amino acids: CAWRPQGRSTEAFF.

This chain joins TRBV9 and TRBJ2-5; possible D gene TRBD2, 6 bases. The germline gives CDR1 SGDLS, CDR2 YYNGEE. CDR3 length equals 15 residues. Trimming shortened V by 3 bases and J by 5 bases, and 17 bases separated the two germline ends. The CDR3: CASSAGGGAGETQYF. The CDR3 nucleotides are TGTGCCAGCAGCGCCGGGGGAGGCGCGGGGGAGACCCAGTACTTC.

This chain joins TRBV4-1 and TRBJ2-7, with D possibly TRBD1 on 6 matching bases. The CDR3 totals 13 residues. Germline lookup yields CDR1 MGHRA and CDR2 YSYEKL. Trimming took off 4 bases at V and 2 bases at J, with 9 bases between the two ends. The CDR3 is CASSPRQAYEQYF. CDR3 DNA sequence: TGCGCCAGCAGCCCCAGACAGGCCTACGAGCAGTACTTC.

This chain links TRBV21-1 with TRBJ2-5; the table's D call, TRBD2, was not checked against the DNA. TRBV21-1 is recorded as a pseudogene. This CDR3 is 18 amino acids long. DNA for the CDR3: TGTGCCAGCAGCCCGGGACTAGCGGGATATTGTTCGGTAGAGACCCAGTACTTC. Translation gives CASSPGLAGYCSVETQYF.

The CDR3 here is CASSPPGSPNYGYTF. The CDR3 nucleotides are TGTGCCAGCAGTCCCCCGGGCAGTCCTAACTATGGCTACACCTTC. The chain combines TRBV27 with TRBJ1-2, with D unclear. From germline, CDR1 is MNHEY and CDR2 SMNVEV (reference sequence). The length of the CDR3 is 15 residues. Between the trimmed V and J ends, which lost 5 bases and 0 bases, there was a span of 13 bases.

This chain uses TRBV9 with TRBJ2-7; D may correspond to TRBD1 or TRBD2 (5 bases each). V dropped 0 bases and J dropped 2 bases, with 12 bases sitting between them. CDR1 is SGDLS and CDR2 is YYNGEE in the germline V gene. The CDR3 length is 15 residues. This CDR3 is CASSVGGVPTYEQYF. Written as DNA, the CDR3 is TGTGCCAGCAGCGTAGGAGGGGTGCCTACCTACGAGCAGTACTTC.

The chain combines TRBV2 with TRBJ1-2; D is perhaps TRBD1 (6 bases). The CDR3 length is 14 residues. Germline loops: CDR1 SNHLY, CDR2 FYNNEI. V lost 4 bases to trimming and J lost 4 bases, with 13 bases between them. In DNA form, the CDR3 reads TGTGCCAGCAGTGGTACAGGGAGCGGCTATGGCTACACCTTC. Translation gives CASSGTGSGYGYTF.

This clone was seen at least ten times. The CDR3 DNA reads as TGTGCCAGCAGTGACTCGGGAGTTACCGGGGAGCTGTTTTTT. Translated, it gives CASSDSGVTGELFF. The chain recombines TRBV6-4 with TRBJ2-2, with D tentatively TRBD2 (5 bases). CDR1 and CDR2 (germline): MRHNA, SNTAGT. This CDR3 region has 14 residues. V was pared by 0 bases and J by 5 bases, with 7 bases between.

About this clone: An end of the junction differs from the germline gene, which may be a read error. The chain combines TRBV29-1 with TRBJ1-1, with a possible D match to TRBD1 (6 bases). The length of the CDR3 is 11 residues. Germline CDR1 and CDR2: SQVTM and ANQGSEA. The CDR3 is CSVEGGFEAFF. DNA of the CDR3: TGCAGCGTAGAAGGGGGGTTTGAAGCTTTCTTT.

This chain joins TRBV5-8 and TRBJ2-7, with D maybe TRBD2 (5 bases). This CDR3 has 13 amino acids. CDR1 is SGHTS, CDR2 YDEGEE, per germline. The germline V and J ends were trimmed by 3 bases and 3 bases, with 10 bases remaining between them. The DNA of the CDR3 is TGTGCCAGCAGCTCGGCGGAGGACTACGAGCAGTACTTC. Its translation is CASSSAEDYEQYF.

The V call is TRBV5-1, the J call TRBJ2-7; D is perhaps TRBD1 (7 bases). This CDR3 comprises 15 residues. Germline V gene data show CDR1 as SGHRS and CDR2 as YFSETQ. V lost 0 bases to trimming and J lost 2 bases, with 12 bases between them. The CDR3 DNA sequence: TGCGCCAGCAGCTTGGGAGACAGGGAGGCCTACGAGCAGTACTTC. Its protein product is CASSLGDREAYEQYF.